Listed here are 16 T cell receptor beta chains from one sample, sequenced in a study of beta chain features in type 1 diabetes. Study findings and constraints: Researchers report that Type 1 diabetes patients had moderately but significantly shorter TCRB CDR3s across all four CD4+ subsets.

Reverse transcribing all isolated RNA meant expressed TCRB transcripts were sequenced. The method was immunoSEQ multiplex PCR; TCRdb's version includes in-frame clones alone and lacks a portion of them. The repertoire holds approximately 730,000 clones, with roughly 13% as singletons. Their specific antigens are unknown. The source material was naive CD4+ T cells from blood. Receptors were obtained from a man aged 18 to 29 with type 1 diabetes.

The table lists this clone with a few counts. The chain couples TRBV5-6 to TRBJ1-5; maybe TRBD1 (6 bases). The germline V gene has CDR1 SGHDT and CDR2 YYEEEE. CDR3 size: 16 residues. Trimming left V 0 bases short and J 2 bases short, with 12 bases between. For the CDR3, the DNA is TGTGCCAGCAGCTTGGGGCCCCCAGGGGGCAATCAGCCCCAGCATTTT. Its translation: CASSLGPPGGNQPQHF.

This clone has only a few counts. This sequence joins TRBV9 and TRBJ2-5; no reliable D call. The CDR3 extends over 13 amino acids. The germline V gene encodes CDR1 SGDLS and CDR2 YYNGEE. V gave up 3 bases and J gave up 7 bases, with 13 bases separating them. The CDR3 protein is CASSALPSGTQYF. The CDR3 DNA follows: TGTGCCAGCAGCGCATTGCCCAGTGGGACCCAGTACTTC.

The chain is built from TRBV11-2 and TRBJ2-3; TRBD2 matches at 7 bases. The CDR3 is made up of 14 amino acids. V lost 5 bases, J lost 5 bases, and 7 bases stayed unmatched. Germline V gives CDR1 SGHAT, CDR2 FQNNGV. The CDR3, as DNA: TGTGCCAGCAGCCGCGGGGTAGCGGGAGATACGCAGTATTTT. Translating gives CASSRGVAGDTQYF.

On this clone itself: Other DNA sequences in this specimen translate into the identical CDR3. V and J are TRBV4-1 and TRBJ1-4; 9 nucleotides line up with TRBD1. With 3 bases clipped from V and 5 bases from J, the junction kept 4 bases outside the gene matches. This CDR3 contains 15 residues. CDR1 is MGHRA and CDR2 is YSYEKL in the germline V gene. The CDR3 sequence: CASSQPGQGNEKLFF. Here the CDR3 DNA reads TGCGCCAGCAGCCAGCCGGGACAGGGAAATGAAAAACTGTTTTTT.

This clone was counted a few times. J is TRBJ1-2 and V is TRBV14; D call uncertain. Germline CDR1 SGHDN, CDR2 FVKESK. V was cut by 0 bases and J by 6 bases, with 14 bases left in between. The CDR3 covers 15 residues. CDR3 loop: CASSQDSGGRDGYTF. As DNA, the CDR3 is TGTGCCAGCAGCCAAGACAGCGGAGGGAGAGATGGCTACACCTTC.

The chain couples TRBV12-5 to TRBJ1-5; D gene unclear. Germline V CDR1 and CDR2: LGHNT, FRNRAP. CDR3 length: 15 residues. Between the trimmed V and J ends, which lost 9 bases and 11 bases, there was a span of 26 bases. CDR3 sequence (DNA): TGTGCTAGGGAGTTTACCCCGGCGATGGCTCGGTCCCAGCATTTT. It specifies CAREFTPAMARSQHF.

This rearrangement joins TRBV11-2 to TRBJ1-2; 10 nucleotides agree with TRBD1. This CDR3 spans 13 amino acids. Losses at the gene ends were 7 bases for V and 6 bases for J; bases not matched to a gene: 5. CDR1 is SGHAT and CDR2 is FQNNGV in the germline V gene. Here the CDR3 reads CASKGTGDNGYTF. CDR3 bases: TGTGCCAGCAAAGGGACAGGGGATAATGGCTACACCTTC. The full variable domain, in which reference TRBV11-2 and TRBJ1-2 provide the parts outside the CDR3, is EAGVAQSPRYKIIEKRQSVAFWCNPISGHATLYWYQQILGQGPKLLIQFQNNGVVDDSQLPKDRFSAERLKGVDSTLKIQPAKLEDSAVYLCASKGTGDNGYTFGSGTRLTVV.

This clone was detected a few times. V gene TRBV29-1 combines with J gene TRBJ2-5; D perhaps matches TRBD1 (6 bases). V lost 6 bases to trimming and J lost 1 base, with 15 bases between them. The CDR3 totals 14 residues. CDR1 is SQVTM and CDR2 is ANQGSEA in the germline V gene. CDR3: CSVRTGFAQETQYF. In nucleotides, the CDR3 is TGCAGCGTGAGAACAGGGTTCGCCCAAGAGACCCAGTACTTC.

The chain employs TRBV9 and TRBJ1-5; D is ambiguous. Trimming removed 2 bases at V and 5 bases at J, with 8 bases between. CDR3 length: 13 residues. Looked up from germline, CDR1 is SGDLS and CDR2 is YYNGEE. As DNA, the CDR3 is TGTGCCAGCAGCGTCCACATGGATCAGCCCCAGCATTTT. As protein: CASSVHMDQPQHF. Full variable domain (outside the CDR3, taken from reference TRBV9 and TRBJ1-5): DSGVTQTPKHLITATGQRVTLRCSPRSGDLSVYWYQQSLDQGLQFLIQYYNGEERAKGNILERFSAQQFPDLHSELNLSSLELGDSALYFCASSVHMDQPQHFGDGTRLSIL.

In its sample, this clone was seen a few times. The V call is TRBV28, the J call TRBJ2-7, with a tentative D call TRBD2 (5 bases). Germline CDR1 reads MDHEN; CDR2 reads SYDVKM. Trimming took 5 bases from V and 2 from J, leaving 7 bases between them. The CDR3 has 12 amino acids. In DNA, the CDR3 is TGTGCCAGCAGTCAGACTACCTACGAGCAGTACTTC. This gives the protein CASSQTTYEQYF.

This clone occurred a few times. The chain combines TRBV7-9 with TRBJ1-3, with 8 bases matching TRBD1. The germline CDR1 and CDR2 sequences are SEHNR and FQNEAQ (reference sequence). The CDR3 covers 16 residues. Germline trimming cut 2 bases from V and 1 base from J; bases unmatched to any gene: 4. The CDR3 nucleotides read TGTGCCAGCAGCTTAACAGGGGGAAGTTCTGGAAACACCATATATTTT. This sequence encodes CASSLTGGSSGNTIYF. The variable domain in full, with the rest retrieved from reference TRBV7-9 and TRBJ1-3, is DTGVSQNPRHKITKRGQNVTFRCDPISEHNRLYWYRQTLGQGPEFLTYFQNEAQLEKSRLLSDRFSAERPKGSFSTLEIQRTEQGDSAMYLCASSLTGGSSGNTIYFGEGSWLTVV.

V is TRBV2 and J is TRBJ1-2, with D unclear. The CDR3 totals 16 residues. Trimming pared 0 bases from V and 4 bases from J, leaving 15 bases between. CDR1 is SNHLY, CDR2 FYNNEI, per germline. CDR3 nucleotides: TGTGCCAGCAGTGAAGCGATACACCAAAGTCTCTATGGCTACACCTTC. It codes for CASSEAIHQSLYGYTF.

This clone has only a few counts. This chain connects TRBV30 to TRBJ1-2; D perhaps matches TRBD1 (6 bases). Germline V gene sequence: CDR1 GTSNPN, CDR2 SVGIG (reference sequence). The germline V and J ends were trimmed by 4 bases and 1 base, with 19 bases remaining between them. The CDR3 contains 16 residues. The CDR3 sequence: CAWTPFSGVFNYGYTF. The CDR3 DNA follows: TGTGCCTGGACCCCGTTTTCAGGGGTCTTTAACTATGGCTACACCTTC.

This clone has more than one count but fewer than ten. Within the sample, other DNA sequences also encode this same CDR3. CDR3 bases: TGTGCCTGGACAGGGACAGGGGATTCACCCCTCCACTTT. It yields the protein CAWTGTGDSPLHF. The chain employs TRBV30 and TRBJ1-6; 10 bases fit TRBD1. The germline CDR1 and CDR2 sequences are GTSNPN and SVGIG (reference sequence). CDR3 length: 13 amino acids. J lost 8 bases, V lost 4 bases, and 2 bases had no gene match.

V is TRBV18 and J is TRBJ1-2, with D possibly TRBD1 on 5 matching bases. Trimming left V 2 bases short and J 4 bases short, with 20 bases between. Germline CDR1 reads KGHSH; CDR2 reads LQKENI. The CDR3 contains 17 residues. The CDR3 DNA sequence: TGTGCCAGCTCACCAACCCCCGGGACCCCTGTTCCCTATGGCTACACCTTC. Translation gives CASSPTPGTPVPYGYTF.

The V gene is TRBV5-1, the J gene TRBJ2-3, with 8 positions matching TRBD1. CDR3 length equals 14 residues. Trimming at V came to 4 bases and at J to 4 bases, leaving 5 bases not matched to a gene. Germline values: CDR1 SGHRS, CDR2 YFSETQ. CDR3 nucleotides: TGCGCCAGCAGCCCAGGACAGGGCCCAGATACGCAGTATTTT. Protein: CASSPGQGPDTQYF.